What follows are 11 T cell receptor beta chains derived from one specimen sequenced in a study of blood T cell repertoires in COVID-19. The data were produced by immunoSEQ multiplex PCR, yet TCRdb's version contains in-frame clones alone and is incomplete. The sample includes over 50,000 clones, around 86% of them seen just once. The sample consisted of peripheral blood. The receptors come from a man in his fifties or sixties with active COVID-19.

DNA for the CDR3: TGTGCCAGCAGCCCACTAGCGGGAACTCACAATGAGCAGTTCTTC. Translated: CASSPLAGTHNEQFF. This chain uses TRBV28 with TRBJ2-1; 10 bases fit TRBD2. The CDR3 has 15 residues. V shed 6 bases, J shed 5 bases, and the junction held 7 bases outside the gene matches. The germline gives CDR1 MDHEN, CDR2 SYDVKM.

This clone was seen more than once but under ten times. The chain links TRBV19 to TRBJ2-3; 10 bases fit TRBD1. With V trimmed by 9 bases and J by 5 bases, 8 bases remained unmatched. This CDR3 has 14 residues. Germline lookup yields CDR1 LNHDA and CDR2 SQIVND (reference sequence). The CDR3 coding sequence is TGTGCCAGCCGGGACAGGGGACGGGTAGATACGCAGTATTTT. Translated: CASRDRGRVDTQYF.

The chain couples TRBV19 to TRBJ2-4; a weak D match, TRBD1 (6 bases). The CDR3 has 14 residues. V was cut by 6 bases and J by 2 bases, with 11 bases left in between. CDR1 is LNHDA and CDR2 is SQIVND in the germline V gene (reference sequence). CDR3: CASSRGTTKNIQYF. In nucleotides, the CDR3 is TGTGCCAGTAGCAGGGGAACAACCAAAAACATTCAGTACTTC.

As for this clone: Other DNA sequences within the sample encode an identical CDR3. The rearrangement links TRBV7-2 to TRBJ1-1, with D perhaps matching TRBD1 (5 bases). Germline lookup yields CDR1 SGHTA and CDR2 FQGNSA. V lost 1 base, J lost 4 bases, and 10 bases lay in between. The CDR3 sequence is 14 residues long. CDR3 amino acids: CASSLEGGVTEAFF. CDR3 in DNA: TGTGCCAGCAGCTTAGAGGGAGGGGTCACTGAAGCTTTCTTT. Complete variable domain (other parts from reference TRBV7-2 and TRBJ1-1): GAGVSQSPSNKVTEKGKDVELRCDPISGHTALYWYRQSLGQGLEFLIYFQGNSAPDKSGLPSDRFSAERTGGSVSTLTIQRTQQEDSAVYLCASSLEGGVTEAFFGQGTRLTVV.

The chain couples TRBV5-6 to TRBJ2-1; 7 bases are a match to TRBD1. The ends lost 4 bases at V and 4 bases at J; junction bases unmatched: 5. The CDR3 sequence is 14 residues long. From germline, CDR1 is SGHDT and CDR2 YYEEEE. The CDR3 loop is CASSPDRRYNEQFF. As DNA, the CDR3 is TGTGCCAGCAGCCCGGACAGGAGGTACAATGAGCAGTTCTTC.

The rearrangement links TRBV7-2 to TRBJ2-7, with 11 positions matching TRBD1. The junction had 3 bases not matched to a gene; V was cut back by 2 bases and J by 3 bases. Germline assignment: CDR1 SGHTA and CDR2 FQGNSA. The CDR3 has 15 residues. CDR3 amino acids: CASSLMGQGGYEQYF. Written as DNA, the CDR3 is TGTGCCAGCAGCTTAATGGGACAGGGGGGCTACGAGCAGTACTTC.

This sequence joins TRBV29-1 and TRBJ2-5, with a tentative D call TRBD1 (6 bases). CDR1 and CDR2 (germline): SQVTM, ANQGSEA. V dropped 8 bases and J dropped 6 bases, with 16 bases sitting between them. The CDR3 consists of 12 residues. The CDR3 sequence: CSIQGTGKTQYF. Here the CDR3 DNA reads TGCAGCATACAGGGTACGGGAAAGACCCAGTACTTC.

This sequence joins TRBV7-9 and TRBJ1-2; 8 positions agree with TRBD1. After removal of 8 bases from V and 6 bases from J, the junction contained 8 bases not matched to a gene. CDR3 length equals 13 residues. Germline V CDR1 and CDR2: SEHNR, FQNEAQ (reference sequence). The DNA of the CDR3 is TGTGCCAGCCTACAGGGGGATACGCATGGCTACACCTTC. As protein: CASLQGDTHGYTF.

The chain carries TRBV10-3 and TRBJ2-3; D not resolved. In germline, CDR1 is ENHRY, CDR2 SYGVKD. The CDR3 contains 12 residues. V was shortened by 0 bases and J by 5 bases, with 3 bases between the two germline ends. CDR3 amino acids: CAISESQDTQYF. CDR3 in DNA: TGTGCCATCAGTGAGTCCCAAGATACGCAGTATTTT.

The chain employs TRBV29-1 and TRBJ1-1; 7 positions agree with TRBD1. Per germline, CDR1 SQVTM and CDR2 ANQGSEA. This CDR3 spans 13 amino acids. V was pared by 8 bases and J by 1 base, with 7 bases of the junction left unmatched. CDR3 nucleotide sequence: TGCAGCCATCGGACAGGACCGAACACTGAAGCTTTCTTT. Protein: CSHRTGPNTEAFF. Variable domain in full (rest from reference TRBV29-1 and TRBJ1-1): SAVISQKPSRDICQRGTSLTIQCQVDSQVTMMFWYRQQPGQSLTLIATANQGSEATYESGFVIDKFPISRPNLTFSTLTVSNMSPEDSSIYLCSHRTGPNTEAFFGQGTRLTVV.

The CDR3 DNA is TGTGCCAGCAGCGACAGGGGGCCGTACGAGCAGTACTTC. Translation gives CASSDRGPYEQYF. The V and J genes are TRBV6-2 or TRBV6-3 and TRBJ2-7; 10 bases match TRBD1. The V gene end was trimmed by 6 bases and the J gene end by 4 bases; junction bases not matched to a gene: 3. The CDR3 is 13 residues long. The V gene's germline CDR1 is MNHEY and CDR2 SVGEGT.